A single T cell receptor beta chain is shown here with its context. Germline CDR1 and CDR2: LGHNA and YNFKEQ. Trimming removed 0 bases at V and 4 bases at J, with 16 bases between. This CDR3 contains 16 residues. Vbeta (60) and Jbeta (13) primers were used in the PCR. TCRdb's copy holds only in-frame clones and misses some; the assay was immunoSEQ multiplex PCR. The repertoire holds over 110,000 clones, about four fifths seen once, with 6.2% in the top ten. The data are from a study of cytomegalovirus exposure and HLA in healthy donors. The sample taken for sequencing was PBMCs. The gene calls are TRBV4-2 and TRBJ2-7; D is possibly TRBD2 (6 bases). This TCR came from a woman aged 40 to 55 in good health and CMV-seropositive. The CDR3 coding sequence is TGTGCCAGCAGCCAAGATCCGGCTAGCGACGGGTACGAGCAGTACTTC. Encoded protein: CASSQDPASDGYEQYF.